This is a list of T cell receptor beta chains from one sample in a study of T cell responses to AZD1222 COVID-19 vaccine. Repertoires were generated with immunoSEQ multiplex PCR, while TCRdb's copy carries only in-frame clones and drops some. Here the sample spans 120,000 to 150,000 clones, less than 95% being singletons. The sample was peripheral blood, taken on day 0 of AZD1222 vaccination. The receptors shown here come from an adult in good health. Both conserved end residues are part of each CDR3. The D gene is left open where the match is weak. Size is stated for part of the rows, as once, few or many counts, or as a class when the clone is expanded.

TRBV19	.	TRBJ2-7	.	CASSIEGGVSYEQYF	TGTGCCAGTAGTATAGAAGGGGGTGTCTCCTACGAGCAGTACTTC
TRBV24-1	.	TRBJ2-1	TRBD1	CAASTGSSYNEQFF	TGTGCCGCATCGACAGGGAGCTCCTACAATGAGCAGTTCTTC
TRBV30	.	TRBJ1-3	.	CAWSGGSPSGNTIYF	TGTGCCTGGAGTGGGGGATCCCCCTCTGGAAACACCATATATTTT
TRBV14	.	TRBJ1-2	TRBD1	CASSRKVGQLNYGYTF	TGTGCCAGCAGCCGAAAGGTGGGACAGTTGAACTATGGCTACACCTTC
TRBV27	few	TRBJ2-7	.	CASSLSGQSVSYEQYF	TGTGCCAGCAGTTTATCGGGCCAGTCCGTCTCCTACGAGCAGTACTTC
TRBV3-1/TRBV3-2	.	TRBJ1-1	.	CASSQEVPGGSEAFF	TGTGCCAGCAGCCAAGAAGTTCCGGGGGGGTCTGAAGCTTTCTTT
TRBV7-8	.	TRBJ1-2	TRBD1	CASSSQGYYGYTF	TGTGCCAGCAGCTCACAGGGGTACTATGGCTACACCTTC
TRBV10-3	.	TRBJ2-7	TRBD2	CAISESTSGTYEQYF	TGTGCCATCAGTGAGTCAACTAGCGGGACATACGAGCAGTACTTC
TRBV19	.	TRBJ1-1	.	CASSISPVLNTEAFF	TGTGCCAGTAGTATTTCTCCGGTGCTGAACACTGAAGCTTTCTTT
TRBV2	.	TRBJ2-2	TRBD2	CAGRSGGNTGELFF	TGTGCCGGCCGTAGCGGGGGGAACACCGGGGAGCTGTTTTTT